This section outlines one T cell receptor (beta chain) sequence together with its context. Its antigen is still unknown. This entry is derived from a study of graft-versus-host responses after intestinal transplantation. V lost 7 bases to trimming and J lost 5 bases, with 6 bases between them. The germline V gene has CDR1 SGHNT and CDR2 YYREEE (reference sequence). CDR3 length: 11 amino acids. Study observations and caveats: Recipient marrow contained GvH clones, some of which appeared first in ileum or blood.

TCRdb's copy holds only in-frame clones and misses some; the assay was immunoSEQ multiplex PCR. This sample has tens of thousands of clones, with around 92% found just once. The TCR sequence derives from a human patient who received an intestinal transplant, so some T cells may come from the graft donor. The V call is TRBV5-4, the J call TRBJ1-4; D ambiguous. The sequencing used PBMCs, collected about 62 days after intestinal transplant. DNA of the CDR3: TGTGCCAGCGACAAAAATGAAAAACTGTTTTTT. Its protein product is CASDKNEKLFF.